The 22 T cell receptor beta chains listed next were all sequenced from one sample in a study of blood T cell repertoires in COVID-19. TCRdb's copy holds only in-frame clones and misses some; the assay was immunoSEQ multiplex PCR. The table shows roughly 140,000 clones, with less than 85% occurring only once. Specimen: PBMCs or T cells enriched from blood (not recorded which). The receptors derive from a woman aged 18-29 years who had been exposed to COVID-19.

V usage is TRBV19 and J usage is TRBJ1-2, with D possibly matching TRBD1 (5 bases). Looked up from germline, CDR1 is LNHDA and CDR2 is SQIVND (reference sequence). V shed 2 bases and J shed 5 bases, with 15 bases lying between them. This CDR3 region has 15 residues. The CDR3, as DNA: TGTGCCAGTAGTATAATGACAGAACGGGCATATGGCTACACCTTC. It translates to CASSIMTERAYGYTF.

The chain uses TRBV5-4 and TRBJ2-1; 11 positions agree with TRBD2. Trimming cost V 3 bases and J 4 bases; bases outside gene matches: 3. From germline, CDR1 is SGHNT and CDR2 YYREEE (reference sequence). The CDR3 is made up of 15 amino acids. The CDR3: CASSSTSGSYNEQFF. The CDR3, as DNA: TGTGCCAGCAGCTCTACTAGCGGGAGTTACAATGAGCAGTTCTTC.

This chain joins TRBV5-1 and TRBJ1-4; D perhaps matches TRBD1 (5 bases). V was trimmed by 1 base and J by 7 bases, leaving 14 bases between them. The germline CDR1 and CDR2 sequences are SGHRS and YFSETQ. CDR3 length equals 15 residues. The CDR3 DNA follows: TGCGCCAGCAGCTTGTCTTGGGGCCCCGGTGAAAAACTGTTTTTT. Protein: CASSLSWGPGEKLFF.

This chain connects TRBV7-9 to TRBJ2-1; the D is unclear. In germline, CDR1 is SEHNR, CDR2 FQNEAQ (reference sequence). The CDR3 spans 16 residues. V dropped 1 base and J dropped 2 bases, with 12 bases sitting between them. CDR3 protein: CASSLVHSFAYNEQFF. CDR3 DNA sequence: TGTGCCAGCAGCTTAGTACATAGCTTTGCCTACAATGAGCAGTTCTTC.

This clone was seen a few times. J is TRBJ2-3 and V is TRBV11-3, with a weak D call TRBD2 (5 bases). CDR3 length: 15 amino acids. The germline CDR1 and CDR2 sequences are SGHNT and YENEEA. The ends were cut back, 1 base at V and 5 bases at J, with 13 bases in the middle. The CDR3 here is CASSLAGSNLDTQYF. The DNA of the CDR3 is TGTGCCAGCAGCTTAGCGGGGTCCAACTTAGATACGCAGTATTTT.

The chain has TRBV11-3 and TRBJ2-1; 7 bases map to TRBD1. Trimming at V came to 5 bases and at J to 4 bases, leaving 11 bases not matched to a gene. Germline values: CDR1 SGHNT, CDR2 YENEEA. The CDR3 is 16 amino acids. The CDR3 nucleotides are TGTGCCAGCAGCCAAAACCCTAGGGGGCTTTACAATGAGCAGTTCTTC. This gives the protein CASSQNPRGLYNEQFF.

This chain links TRBV6-6 with TRBJ1-1; D is unresolved. Trimming removed 8 bases at V and 0 bases at J, with 13 bases between. The germline CDR1 and CDR2 sequences are MNHNY and SVGAGI (reference sequence). There are 14 residues in the CDR3. CDR3 coding DNA: TGTGCCAGCGCGTCCGCCGCTTTGAACACTGAAGCTTTCTTT. Translated: CASASAALNTEAFF.

The V and J genes are TRBV6-5 and TRBJ2-7, with 7 bases aligning to TRBD1. This CDR3 spans 15 amino acids. V shed 6 bases and J 3 bases; nucleotides not matched to a gene: 11. The germline V gene encodes CDR1 MNHEY and CDR2 SVGAGI. The CDR3 loop reads CASRRQGPGDYEQYF. CDR3 nucleotides: TGTGCCAGCAGGCGACAGGGACCCGGGGACTACGAGCAGTACTTC.

The chain combines TRBV29-1 with TRBJ1-1; D ambiguous. Between the trimmed V and J ends, which lost 0 bases and 5 bases, there was a span of 10 bases. Germline loops: CDR1 SQVTM, CDR2 ANQGSEA. The CDR3 sequence is 13 residues long. The CDR3 is CSVEDPGLTEAFF. The CDR3 DNA sequence: TGCAGCGTTGAAGATCCCGGGTTGACTGAAGCTTTCTTT.

The chain employs TRBV12-3 or TRBV12-4 and TRBJ1-6; D is unresolved. The CDR3 extends over 13 amino acids. V gave up 4 bases and J gave up 8 bases, with 9 bases separating them. CDR3 DNA sequence: TGTGCCAGCAGTTCCGCGTTTGATTCACCCCTCCACTTT. Its translation: CASSSAFDSPLHF.

The J gene is TRBJ2-7, the V gene TRBV4-1, with TRBD1 identical over 12 bases. This CDR3 has 15 residues. The germline V gene encodes CDR1 MGHRA and CDR2 YSYEKL. The junction had 4 bases not matched to a gene; V was cut back by 3 bases and J by 4 bases. CDR3 DNA: TGCGCCAGCAGCCATGGGACAGGGGGCACTTACGAGCAGTACTTC. Translating gives CASSHGTGGTYEQYF.

The chain recombines TRBV30 with TRBJ1-5, with D possibly TRBD1 on 5 matching bases. Per germline, CDR1 GTSNPN and CDR2 SVGIG (reference sequence). V lost 1 base and J 6 bases, leaving 10 bases between the germline ends. The CDR3 is 13 residues long. The CDR3, as DNA: TGTGCCTGGAGTGGGGGGGGTGGTCAGCCCCAGCATTTT. It encodes CAWSGGGGQPQHF.

V usage is TRBV19 and J usage is TRBJ2-7; possibly TRBD1 for D (7 bases). The V and J ends lost 8 bases and 3 bases respectively, with 20 bases between them. Germline loops: CDR1 LNHDA, CDR2 SQIVND (reference sequence). CDR3 size: 15 residues. The CDR3 bases are TGTGCCAGTTCAAAGGAGGGACAGCCCAGCTACGAGCAGTACTTC. Translated: CASSKEGQPSYEQYF.

The chain couples TRBV3-1 (or the pseudogene TRBV3-2) to TRBJ1-1; no reliable D call. Deletions cut 5 bases from V and 5 bases from J, with 9 bases between. Germline V gene sequence: CDR1 LGHDT, CDR2 YNNKEL (reference sequence). The CDR3 totals 12 residues. CDR3 sequence reads: CASSDGETEAFF. CDR3 DNA sequence: TGTGCCAGCAGCGACGGGGAGACTGAAGCTTTCTTT.

The chain has TRBV7-9 and TRBJ2-5, with TRBD2 matching 13 bases. V was pared by 5 bases and J by 1 base, with 10 bases of the junction left unmatched. Germline values: CDR1 SEHNR, CDR2 FQNEAQ (reference sequence). This CDR3 contains 18 residues. CDR3 residues: CASSLGTSGIEVQETQYF. The CDR3 coding sequence is TGTGCCAGCAGCCTAGGGACTAGCGGGATAGAGGTCCAAGAGACCCAGTACTTC. The complete variable domain, with remaining parts taken from reference TRBV7-9 and TRBJ2-5, reads DTGVSQNPRHKITKRGQNVTFRCDPISEHNRLYWYRQTLGQGPEFLTYFQNEAQLEKSRLLSDRFSAERPKGSFSTLEIQRTEQGDSAMYLCASSLGTSGIEVQETQYFGPGTRLLVL.

The gene calls are TRBV6-1 and TRBJ1-5, with D maybe TRBD1 (5 bases). The germline CDR1 and CDR2 sequences are MNHNS and SASEGT. The CDR3 consists of 15 residues. With 2 bases removed from V and 2 bases from J, the gap between germline ends came to 10 bases. CDR3 amino acids: CASSEWGGGNQPQHF. The CDR3 DNA sequence: TGTGCCAGCAGTGAATGGGGGGGTGGCAATCAGCCCCAGCATTTT.

The rearrangement joins TRBV7-9 to TRBJ1-4; TRBD1 matches at 7 bases. The CDR3 has 14 amino acids. The V segment lost 5 bases and the J segment 7 bases; nucleotides outside the gene matches: 7. The germline CDR1 and CDR2 sequences are SEHNR and FQNEAQ (reference sequence). The CDR3, as DNA: TGTGCCAGCAGCCCCCGGGACAGTCGTGAAAAACTGTTTTTT. Protein product: CASSPRDSREKLFF.

The genes are TRBV27 and TRBJ2-3; tentative D call: TRBD2 (6 bases). The CDR3 extends over 13 amino acids. The germline V gene has CDR1 MNHEY and CDR2 SMNVEV (reference sequence). Deletions cut 5 bases from V and 9 bases from J, with 15 bases between. CDR3: CASSPGAGGTQYF. CDR3 in DNA: TGTGCCAGCAGTCCGGGAGCGGGTGGCACGCAGTATTTT.

The chain employs TRBV28 and TRBJ1-5; 7 bases line up with TRBD1. The CDR3 is 15 amino acids. Germline-derived CDR1 and CDR2 are MDHEN and SYDVKM. V lost 6 bases, J lost 3 bases, and 8 bases stayed unmatched. CDR3 protein: CASSLYRGNNQPQHF. The DNA for the CDR3 is TGTGCCAGCAGCCTCTACAGGGGAAACAATCAGCCCCAGCATTTT.

The genes are TRBV9 and TRBJ2-7; D unresolved. V shed 0 bases and J shed 5 bases, with 12 bases lying between them. This CDR3 is built from 14 residues. CDR1 and CDR2 (germline): SGDLS, YYNGEE. The CDR3 DNA reads as TGTGCCAGCAGCGTAGTGCCGGAGTCCAACGAGCAGTACTTC. This codes for CASSVVPESNEQYF.

V gene TRBV5-4 combines with J gene TRBJ2-1, with 10 bases identical to TRBD2. The V segment lost 0 bases and the J segment 5 bases; nucleotides outside the gene matches: 11. Per germline, CDR1 SGHNT and CDR2 YYREEE (reference sequence). The CDR3 spans 18 residues. As DNA, the CDR3 is TGTGCCAGCAGCTTGGGACTAGCGGGCCTCTTTACTCACAATGAGCAGTTCTTC. The encoded protein is CASSLGLAGLFTHNEQFF.

This chain joins TRBV6-5 and TRBJ1-1; D not certain. CDR3 length: 15 amino acids. V dropped 2 bases and J dropped 3 bases, with 13 bases sitting between them. From germline, CDR1 is MNHEY and CDR2 SVGAGI. CDR3 DNA: TGTGCCAGCAGTTACGGACTTTGGGCGGACACTGAAGCTTTCTTT. It translates to CASSYGLWADTEAFF.